The rows below give T cell receptor beta chains drawn from one sample of a study of cytomegalovirus exposure and HLA in healthy donors. Libraries were prepared by immunoSEQ multiplex PCR; TCRdb keeps only in-frame clonotypes and omits some of them. The top ten hold over 2% of the sample, which has about 80,000 clones, around 80% seen once. What was sequenced was PBMCs. These receptors all stem from a man aged 25-40 years in good health and CMV-seronegative. Both conserved end residues are part of each CDR3. D genes are given only for firm matches. A row's size may be missing; if present it is once, few, many or a size class.

>NA|NA|TRBV28|TRBJ2-5
CASRTGRETQYF
TGTGCCAGCCGTACCGGGAGAGAGACCCAGTACTTC
>NA|NA|TRBV7-2|TRBJ2-7
CASSPDRSSYEQYF
TGTGCCAGCAGCCCCGACAGATCATCCTACGAGCAGTACTTC
>NA|NA|TRBV18|TRBJ2-7
CASSPETSDRYEQYF
TGTGCCAGCTCACCAGAAACATCCGATCGCTACGAGCAGTACTTC
>TRBD1|NA|TRBV25-1|TRBJ2-1
CASSEIPGQGDNEQFF
TGTGCCAGCAGTGAAATTCCGGGACAGGGGGACAATGAGCAGTTCTTC
>NA|NA|TRBV13|TRBJ2-7
CARDIYEQYF
TGTGCCAGGGACATCTACGAGCAGTACTTC
>NA|few|TRBV19|TRBJ1-5
CASSPTGFQPQHF
TGTGCCAGTAGTCCAACAGGATTTCAGCCCCAGCATTTT
>NA|NA|TRBV4-1|TRBJ2-1
CASSHGLGQLEQFF
TGCGCCAGCAGCCACGGGCTTGGACAATTGGAGCAGTTCTTC
>NA|NA|TRBV19|TRBJ1-5
CATSDRILSNQPQHF
TGTGCCACTTCGGACAGAATTCTTAGCAATCAGCCCCAGCATTTT
>NA|NA|TRBV9|TRBJ2-3
CASSVAPGQGGVDTQYF
TGTGCCAGCAGCGTAGCCCCCGGGCAGGGAGGTGTAGATACGCAGTATTTT
>TRBD1|once|TRBV28|TRBJ1-5
CASPPRTGGGNQPQHF
TGTGCCAGCCCGCCTCGGACAGGTGGGGGCAATCAGCCCCAGCATTTT
>NA|NA|TRBV7-8|TRBJ2-5
CASSLNRIPYQETQYF
TGTGCCAGCAGCTTGAACAGAATCCCGTACCAAGAGACCCAGTACTTC
>TRBD1|NA|TRBV7-3|TRBJ1-4
CASSPGTGKNEKLFF
TGTGCCAGCAGCCCGGGGACAGGGAAAAATGAAAAACTGTTTTTT
>TRBD2|once|TRBV29-1|TRBJ2-7
CSVLLAGGYEQYF
TGCAGCGTTTTACTAGCGGGAGGCTACGAGCAGTACTTC
>TRBD2|NA|TRBV27|TRBJ2-1
CASSLLSGRASEQFF
TGTGCCAGCAGTTTACTTAGCGGGAGAGCGAGTGAGCAGTTCTTC
>NA|NA|TRBV6-1|TRBJ1-3
CASSQGNPGNTIYF
TGTGCCAGCAGCCAGGGTAACCCTGGAAACACCATATATTTT
>TRBD2|NA|TRBV7-2|TRBJ2-7
CASSRELAGRYEQYF
TGTGCCAGCAGCCGAGAACTAGCGGGGCGCTACGAGCAGTACTTC
>NA|NA|TRBV19|TRBJ2-3
CASSLMWGPYGDTQYF
TGTGCCAGTAGTCTGATGTGGGGGCCCTACGGAGATACGCAGTATTTT
>NA|NA|TRBV25-1|TRBJ1-4
CASSDIVGGSEEKLFF
TGTGCCAGCAGTGATATCGTTGGAGGGAGCGAGGAAAAACTGTTTTTT
>TRBD1|NA|TRBV18|TRBJ2-7
CASSPGRGTGRGEQYF
TGTGCCAGCTCTCCCGGTAGGGGGACAGGACGGGGCGAGCAGTACTTC
>TRBD1|NA|TRBV2|TRBJ2-5
CASTKQGPPVETQYF
TGTGCCAGCACCAAACAGGGGCCCCCCGTAGAGACCCAGTACTTC
>NA|NA|TRBV7-9|TRBJ2-1
CASRRAAGEQFF
TGTGCCAGCCGCAGGGCGGCCGGTGAGCAGTTCTTC
>NA|NA|TRBV15|TRBJ1-4
CATSRDIAGTNEKLFF
TGTGCCACCAGCAGAGATATAGCGGGGACTAATGAAAAACTGTTTTTT
>TRBD1|NA|TRBV7-3|TRBJ2-6
CASSRQGGHSGANVLTF
TGTGCCAGCAGCCGACAGGGGGGTCACTCTGGGGCCAACGTCCTGACTTTC
>NA|NA|TRBV4-3|TRBJ1-6
CASSQASIASPLHF
TGCGCCAGCAGCCAAGCCAGCATAGCTTCACCCCTCCACTTT
>TRBD2|NA|TRBV6-6|TRBJ2-5
CASSYGVAGSQETQYF
TGTGCCAGCAGTTACGGGGTAGCGGGTAGCCAAGAGACCCAGTACTTC
>TRBD2|NA|TRBV11-2|TRBJ2-3
CASSFYGLATDTQYF
TGTGCCAGCAGCTTCTATGGACTAGCCACAGATACGCAGTATTTT
>TRBD2|NA|TRBV7-2|TRBJ2-5
CASSLESAGAETQYF
TGTGCCAGCAGCTTAGAATCAGCGGGGGCGGAGACCCAGTACTTC
>NA|NA|TRBV7-9|TRBJ2-2
CASSLKGRDTGELFF
TGTGCCAGCAGCTTGAAGGGCAGGGACACCGGGGAGCTGTTTTTT
>NA|few|TRBV6-5|TRBJ1-5
CASSPVGGGNQPQHF
TGTGCCAGCAGTCCCGTGGGCGGGGGGAATCAGCCCCAGCATTTT
>NA|NA|TRBV27|TRBJ2-7
CASSLTWGVTEQYF
TGTGCCAGCAGTTTAACGTGGGGGGTAACCGAGCAGTACTTC
>TRBD2|NA|TRBV27|TRBJ2-3
CASKTSGRSDTQYF
TGTGCCAGCAAGACTAGCGGGAGGTCAGATACGCAGTATTTT